The next 6 T cell receptor beta chains were all read from a single sample in a study of regulatory T cells in long-lasting Graves disease (dated by TCRdb to 2020 to 2023). The time point label here, explained by the study, means: newly diagnosed GD, antithyroid drugs for less than 3 months. RNA was extracted from PBMCs in TRIzol for both TCR sequencing and RNA sequencing. The library relied on multiplex PCR. Instrument used: Illumina HiSeq 4000. TCR beta libraries were built with iRepertoire HTBI primers and Arm-PCR amplification of CDR3 regions. The public sequencing data were trimmed at Q25 with fastp and processed into clonotypes with MiXCR by TCRdb, which kept only in-frame beta chains. Rows are unified per CDR3 protein, each entry keeping the most common DNA and genes. The sample table holds about 300,000 distinct CDR3 sequences, of which 15% to 20% were seen once. About 39% of the sample is taken by the ten largest.

The sample here was peripheral blood mononuclear cells (PBMCs), taken at new diagnosis, from a patient treated with antithyroid drugs. These receptors were taken from a female donor with Graves disease.

Concerning this clonotype itself: A much bigger clone sits one base away, suggesting this may be a read error. The chain is built from TRBV6-9 and TRBJ2-7, with TRBD2 identical over 7 bases. Germline V gives CDR1 MNHGY, CDR2 SVAAGI. The length of the CDR3 is 14 residues. The CDR3: CASSSGLVSYEQCF. The CDR3 DNA reads as TGTGCCAGCAGTTCCGGACTAGTCTCTTACGAGCAGTGCTTC.

This clonotype was counted ten times or more. V and J are TRBV30 and TRBJ2-1, with D perhaps matching TRBD1 (5 bases). The germline V and J ends were trimmed by 4 bases and 5 bases, with 24 bases remaining between them. Germline V CDR1 and CDR2: GTSNPN, SVGIG (reference sequence). This CDR3 has 17 amino acids. The CDR3 nucleotides read TGTGCCTGGATTCAGGCAGGCGGCTGGGGCGCGGACAATGAGCAGTTCTTC. Its translation: CAWIQAGGWGADNEQFF.

This clonotype has only a few counts. The chain couples TRBV13 to TRBJ2-7; possible D gene TRBD1, 6 bases. The germline V gene encodes CDR1 PRHDT and CDR2 FYEKMQ (reference sequence). The germline V and J ends were trimmed by 4 bases and 12 bases, with 16 bases remaining between them. There are 12 residues in the CDR3. CDR3 DNA: TGTGCCAGCAGCTCAGGGGTCGGCGAGACGTACTTC. The encoded protein is CASSSGVGETYF.

This clonotype was recorded a few times. This sequence joins TRBV7-9 and TRBJ2-5; 10 bases align to TRBD2. Per germline, CDR1 SEHNR and CDR2 FQNEAQ (reference sequence). V was pared by 5 bases and J by 3 bases, with 12 bases of the junction left unmatched. This CDR3 comprises 17 residues. Here the CDR3 reads CASSQQRRLAGEETQYF. The CDR3 bases are TGTGCCAGCAGCCAACAGAGGCGTCTAGCGGGAGAAGAGACCCAGTACTTC.

This clonotype was counted ten times or more. The rearrangement joins TRBV6-1 to TRBJ1-1; D perhaps matches TRBD1 (5 bases). Germline CDR1 reads MNHNS; CDR2 reads SASEGT. Deletions cut 7 bases from V and 0 bases from J, with 15 bases between. The CDR3 spans 15 residues. For the CDR3, the DNA is TGTGCCAGCACCTCAGGGCCAGGGATGAACACTGAAGCTTTCTTT. Encoded protein: CASTSGPGMNTEAFF.

This clonotype has at least ten counts. The V gene is TRBV29-1, the J gene TRBJ2-7, with D maybe TRBD2 (5 bases). Trimming took 1 base from V and 2 from J, leaving 18 bases between them. This CDR3 contains 16 residues. In germline, CDR1 is SQVTM, CDR2 ANQGSEA. Written as DNA, the CDR3 is TGCAGCGTTGAAGTCGGAGCTACCGGGGAAACCTACGAGCAGTACTTC. Residues: CSVEVGATGETYEQYF.